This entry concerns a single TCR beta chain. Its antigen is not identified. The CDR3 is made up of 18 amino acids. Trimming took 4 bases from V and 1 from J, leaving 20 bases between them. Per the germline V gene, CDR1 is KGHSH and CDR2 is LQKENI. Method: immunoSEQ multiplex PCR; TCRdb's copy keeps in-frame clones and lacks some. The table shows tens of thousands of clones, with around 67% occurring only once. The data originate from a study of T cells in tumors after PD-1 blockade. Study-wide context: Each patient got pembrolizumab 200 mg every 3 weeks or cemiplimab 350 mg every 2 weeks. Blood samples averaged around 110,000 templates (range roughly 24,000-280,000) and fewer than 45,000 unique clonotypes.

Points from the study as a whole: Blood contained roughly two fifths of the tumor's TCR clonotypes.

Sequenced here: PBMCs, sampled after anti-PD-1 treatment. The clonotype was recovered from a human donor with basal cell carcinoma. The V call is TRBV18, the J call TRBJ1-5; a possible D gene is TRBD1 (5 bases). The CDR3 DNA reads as TGTGCCAGCTCACTCTACACCGCCGGGACGGGAAGCAATCAGCCCCAGCATTTT. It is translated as CASSLYTAGTGSNQPQHF.